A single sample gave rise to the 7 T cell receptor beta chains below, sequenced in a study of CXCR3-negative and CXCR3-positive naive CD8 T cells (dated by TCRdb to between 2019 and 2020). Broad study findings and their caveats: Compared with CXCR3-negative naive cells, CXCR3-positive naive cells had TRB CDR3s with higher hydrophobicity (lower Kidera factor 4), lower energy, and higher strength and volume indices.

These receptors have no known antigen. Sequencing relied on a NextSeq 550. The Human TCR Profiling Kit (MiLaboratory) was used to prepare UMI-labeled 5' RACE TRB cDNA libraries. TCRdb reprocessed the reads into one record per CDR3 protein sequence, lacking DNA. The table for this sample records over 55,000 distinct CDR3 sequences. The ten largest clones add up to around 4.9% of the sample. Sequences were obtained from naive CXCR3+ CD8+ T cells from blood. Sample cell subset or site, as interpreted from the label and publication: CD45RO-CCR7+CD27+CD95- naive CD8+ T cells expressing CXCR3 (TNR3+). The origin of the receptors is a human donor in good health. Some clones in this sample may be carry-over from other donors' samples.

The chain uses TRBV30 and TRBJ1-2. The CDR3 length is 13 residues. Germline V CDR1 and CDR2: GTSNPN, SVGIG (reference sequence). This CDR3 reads CAWSVTAANGYTF. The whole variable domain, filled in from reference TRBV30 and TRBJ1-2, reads SQTIHQWPATLVQPVGSPLSLECTVEGTSNPNLYWYRQAAGRGLQLLFYSVGIGQISSEVPQNLSASRPQDRQFILSSKKLLLSDSGFYLCAWSVTAANGYTFGSGTRLTVV.

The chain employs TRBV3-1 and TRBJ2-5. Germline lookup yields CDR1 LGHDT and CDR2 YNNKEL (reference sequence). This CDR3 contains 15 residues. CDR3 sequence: CASSQVLDWEETQYF.

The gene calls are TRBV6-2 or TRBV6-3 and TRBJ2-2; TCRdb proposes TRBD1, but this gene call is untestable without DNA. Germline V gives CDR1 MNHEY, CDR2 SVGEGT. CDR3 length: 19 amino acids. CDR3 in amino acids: CASSYVSERGTANTGELFF.

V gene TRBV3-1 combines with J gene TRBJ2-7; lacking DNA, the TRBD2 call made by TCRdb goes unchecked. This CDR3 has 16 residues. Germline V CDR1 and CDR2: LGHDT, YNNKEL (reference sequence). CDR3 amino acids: CASSPGGPHSNYEQYF.

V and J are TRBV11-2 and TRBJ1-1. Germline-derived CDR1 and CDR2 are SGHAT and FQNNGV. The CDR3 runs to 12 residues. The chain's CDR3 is CASSSRVAEAFF.

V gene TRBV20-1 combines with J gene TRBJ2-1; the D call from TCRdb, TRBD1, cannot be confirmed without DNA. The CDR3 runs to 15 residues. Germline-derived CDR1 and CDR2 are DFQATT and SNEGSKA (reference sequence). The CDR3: CSAPPEDREVNEQFF.

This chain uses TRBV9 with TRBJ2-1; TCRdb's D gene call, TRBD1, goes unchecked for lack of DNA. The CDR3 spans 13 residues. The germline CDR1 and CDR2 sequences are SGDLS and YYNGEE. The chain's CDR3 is CASRGQGANEQFF.